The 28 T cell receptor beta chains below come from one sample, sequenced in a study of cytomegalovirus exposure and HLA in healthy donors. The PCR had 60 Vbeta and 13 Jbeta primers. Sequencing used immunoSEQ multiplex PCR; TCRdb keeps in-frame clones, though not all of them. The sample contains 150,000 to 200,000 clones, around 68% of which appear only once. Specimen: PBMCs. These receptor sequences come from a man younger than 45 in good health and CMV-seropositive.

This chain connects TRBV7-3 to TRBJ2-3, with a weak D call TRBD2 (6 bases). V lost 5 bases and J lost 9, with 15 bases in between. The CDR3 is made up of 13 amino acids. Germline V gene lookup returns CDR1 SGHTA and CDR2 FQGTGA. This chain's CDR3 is CASSRDSETTQYF. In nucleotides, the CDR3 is TGTGCCAGCAGCCGGGACTCTGAGACGACGCAGTATTTT.

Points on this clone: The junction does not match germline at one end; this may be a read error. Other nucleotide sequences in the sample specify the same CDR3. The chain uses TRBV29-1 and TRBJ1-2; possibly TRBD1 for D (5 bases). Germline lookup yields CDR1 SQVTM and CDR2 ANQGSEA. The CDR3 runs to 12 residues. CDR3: CSVAGGITGYTF. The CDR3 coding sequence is TGCAGTGTTGCCGGGGGTATTACTGGCTACACCTTC.

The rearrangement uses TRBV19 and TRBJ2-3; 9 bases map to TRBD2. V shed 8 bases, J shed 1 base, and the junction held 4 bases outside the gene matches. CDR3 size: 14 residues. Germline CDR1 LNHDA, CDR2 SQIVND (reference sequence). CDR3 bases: TGTGCCAGTGGATCTAGCGGGGGCACAGATACGCAGTATTTT. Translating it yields CASGSSGGTDTQYF.

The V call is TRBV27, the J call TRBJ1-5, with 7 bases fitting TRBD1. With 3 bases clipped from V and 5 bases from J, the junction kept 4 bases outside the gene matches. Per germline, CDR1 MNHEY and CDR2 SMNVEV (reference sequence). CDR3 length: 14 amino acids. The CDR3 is CASSFTTGDQPQHF. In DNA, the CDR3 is TGTGCCAGCAGTTTTACCACAGGGGATCAGCCCCAGCATTTT.

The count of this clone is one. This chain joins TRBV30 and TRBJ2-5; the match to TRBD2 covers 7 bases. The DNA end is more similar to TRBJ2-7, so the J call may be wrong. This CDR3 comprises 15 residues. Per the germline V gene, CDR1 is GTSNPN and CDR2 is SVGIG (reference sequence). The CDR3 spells CAWSWDATSRSEQYF. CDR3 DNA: TGTGCCTGGAGTTGGGATGCGACTAGCAGATCCGAGCAGTACTTC.

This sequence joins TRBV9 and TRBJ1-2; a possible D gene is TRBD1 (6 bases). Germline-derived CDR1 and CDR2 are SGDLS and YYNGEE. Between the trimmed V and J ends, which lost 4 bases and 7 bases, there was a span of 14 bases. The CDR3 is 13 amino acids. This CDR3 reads CASSPQGTLGYTF. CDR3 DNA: TGTGCCAGCAGCCCACAGGGAACTCTTGGCTACACCTTC.

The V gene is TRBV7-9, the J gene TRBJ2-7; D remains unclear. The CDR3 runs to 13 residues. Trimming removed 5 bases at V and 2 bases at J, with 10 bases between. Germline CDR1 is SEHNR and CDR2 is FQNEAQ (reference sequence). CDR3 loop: CASSPDGAYEQYF. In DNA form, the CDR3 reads TGTGCCAGCAGCCCAGACGGAGCCTACGAGCAGTACTTC. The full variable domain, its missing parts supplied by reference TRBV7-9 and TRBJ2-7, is DTGVSQNPRHKITKRGQNVTFRCDPISEHNRLYWYRQTLGQGPEFLTYFQNEAQLEKSRLLSDRFSAERPKGSFSTLEIQRTEQGDSAMYLCASSPDGAYEQYFGPGTRLTVT.

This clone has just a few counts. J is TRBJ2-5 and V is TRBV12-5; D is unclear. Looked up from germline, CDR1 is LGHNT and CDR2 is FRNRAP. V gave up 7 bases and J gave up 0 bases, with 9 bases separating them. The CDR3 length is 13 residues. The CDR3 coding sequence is TGTGCTAGTGCTGACTCTAACCAAGAGACCCAGTACTTC. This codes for CASADSNQETQYF.

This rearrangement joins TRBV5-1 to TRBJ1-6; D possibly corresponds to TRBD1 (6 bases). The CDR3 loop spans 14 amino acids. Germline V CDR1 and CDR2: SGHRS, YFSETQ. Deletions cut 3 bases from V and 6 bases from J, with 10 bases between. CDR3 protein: CASSYSGANSPLHF. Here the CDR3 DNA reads TGCGCCAGCAGCTACTCAGGGGCTAATTCACCCCTCCACTTT.

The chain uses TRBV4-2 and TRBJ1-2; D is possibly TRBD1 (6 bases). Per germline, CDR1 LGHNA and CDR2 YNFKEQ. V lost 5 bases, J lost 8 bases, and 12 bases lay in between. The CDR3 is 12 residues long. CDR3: CASSTQQGGYTF. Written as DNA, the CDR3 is TGTGCCAGCAGCACCCAACAGGGAGGCTACACCTTC.

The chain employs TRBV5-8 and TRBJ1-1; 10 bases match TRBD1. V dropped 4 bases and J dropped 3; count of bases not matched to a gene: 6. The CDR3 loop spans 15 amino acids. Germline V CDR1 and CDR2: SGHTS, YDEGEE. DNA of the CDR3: TGTGCCAGCAGCCCCCGGACAGGGGGATACACTGAAGCTTTCTTT. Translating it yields CASSPRTGGYTEAFF. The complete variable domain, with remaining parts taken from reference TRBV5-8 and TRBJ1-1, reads EAGVTQSPTHLIKTRGQQATLRCSPISGHTSVYWYQQALGLGLQFLLWYDEGEERNRGNFPPRFSGRQFPNYSSELNVNALELEDSALYLCASSPRTGGYTEAFFGQGTRLTVV.

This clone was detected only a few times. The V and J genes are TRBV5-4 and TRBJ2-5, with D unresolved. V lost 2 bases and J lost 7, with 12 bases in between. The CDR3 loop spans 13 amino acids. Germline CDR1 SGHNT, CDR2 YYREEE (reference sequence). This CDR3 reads CASSFLALGTQYF. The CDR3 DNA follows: TGTGCCAGCAGCTTCTTAGCTTTGGGGACCCAGTACTTC.

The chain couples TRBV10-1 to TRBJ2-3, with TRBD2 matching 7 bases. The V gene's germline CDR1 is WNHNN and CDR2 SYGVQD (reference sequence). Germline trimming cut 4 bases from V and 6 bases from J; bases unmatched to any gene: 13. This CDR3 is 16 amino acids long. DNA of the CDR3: TGCGCCAGCAGTGGGGTTCGGGGGAGGGCCTCGGATACGCAGTATTTT. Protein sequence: CASSGVRGRASDTQYF.

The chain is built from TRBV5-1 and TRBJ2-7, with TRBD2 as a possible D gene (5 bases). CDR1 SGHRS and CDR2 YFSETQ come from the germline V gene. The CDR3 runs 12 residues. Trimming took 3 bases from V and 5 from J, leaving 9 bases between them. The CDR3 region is CASSWEPHEQYF. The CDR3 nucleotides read TGCGCCAGCAGCTGGGAGCCTCACGAGCAGTACTTC. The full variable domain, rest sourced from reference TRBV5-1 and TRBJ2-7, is KAGVTQTPRYLIKTRGQQVTLSCSPISGHRSVSWYQQTPGQGLQFLFEYFSETQRNKGNFPGRFSGRQFSNSRSEMNVSTLELGDSALYLCASSWEPHEQYFGPGTRLTVT.

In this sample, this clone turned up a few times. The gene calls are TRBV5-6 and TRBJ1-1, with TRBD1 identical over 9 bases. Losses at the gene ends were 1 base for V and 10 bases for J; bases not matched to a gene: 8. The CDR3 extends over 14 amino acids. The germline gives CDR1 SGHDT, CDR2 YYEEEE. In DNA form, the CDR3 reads TGTGCCAGCAGCTTGACCGGACAGGGGAGTGGAGCTTTCTTT. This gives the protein CASSLTGQGSGAFF.

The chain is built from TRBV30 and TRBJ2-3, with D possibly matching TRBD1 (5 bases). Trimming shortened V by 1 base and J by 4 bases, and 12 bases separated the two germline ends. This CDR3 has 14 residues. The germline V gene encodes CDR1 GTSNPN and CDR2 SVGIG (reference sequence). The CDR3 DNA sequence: TGTGCCTGGAGTGGACTGCTCAGGGCAGATACGCAGTATTTT. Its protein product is CAWSGLLRADTQYF.

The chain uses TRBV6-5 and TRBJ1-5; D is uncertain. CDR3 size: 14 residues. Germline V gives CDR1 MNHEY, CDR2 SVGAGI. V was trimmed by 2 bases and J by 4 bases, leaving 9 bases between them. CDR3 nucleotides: TGTGCCAGCAGTTACAAACGGAGTAATCAGCCCCAGCATTTT. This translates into CASSYKRSNQPQHF.

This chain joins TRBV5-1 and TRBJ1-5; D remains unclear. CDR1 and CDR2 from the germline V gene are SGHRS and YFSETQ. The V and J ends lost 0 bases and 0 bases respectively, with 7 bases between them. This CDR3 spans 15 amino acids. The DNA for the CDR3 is TGCGCCAGCAGCTTGGGAGTGCCTAGCAATCAGCCCCAGCATTTT. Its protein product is CASSLGVPSNQPQHF.

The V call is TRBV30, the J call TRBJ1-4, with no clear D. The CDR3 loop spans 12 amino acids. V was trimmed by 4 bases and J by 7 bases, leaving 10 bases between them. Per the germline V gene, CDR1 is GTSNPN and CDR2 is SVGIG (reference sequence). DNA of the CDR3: TGTGCCTGGACCCACGGTGGTGAAAAACTGTTTTTT. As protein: CAWTHGGEKLFF. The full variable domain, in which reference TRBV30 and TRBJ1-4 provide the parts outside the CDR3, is SQTIHQWPATLVQPVGSPLSLECTVEGTSNPNLYWYRQAAGRGLQLLFYSVGIGQISSEVPQNLSASRPQDRQFILSSKKLLLSDSGFYLCAWTHGGEKLFFGSGTQLSVL.

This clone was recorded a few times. The CDR3 spells CASSVRTSASTGELFF. Written as DNA, the CDR3 is TGTGCCAGCAGCGTTAGGACTAGCGCTTCCACCGGGGAGCTGTTTTTT. V usage is TRBV9 and J usage is TRBJ2-2, with TRBD2 matching 9 bases. Trimming at V came to 2 bases and at J to 4 bases, leaving 6 bases not matched to a gene. The CDR3 contains 16 residues. CDR1 and CDR2 from the germline V gene are SGDLS and YYNGEE.

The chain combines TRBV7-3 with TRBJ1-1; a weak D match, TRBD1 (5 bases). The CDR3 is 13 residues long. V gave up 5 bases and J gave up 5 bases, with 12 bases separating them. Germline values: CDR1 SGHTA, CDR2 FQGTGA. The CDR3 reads CASSPSRETEAFF. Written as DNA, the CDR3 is TGTGCCAGCAGCCCCTCCAGGGAAACTGAAGCTTTCTTT.

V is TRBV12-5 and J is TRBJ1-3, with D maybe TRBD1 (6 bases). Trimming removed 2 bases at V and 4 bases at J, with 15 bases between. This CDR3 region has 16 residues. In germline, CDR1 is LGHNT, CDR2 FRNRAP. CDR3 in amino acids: CASGLPTTGYGNTIYF. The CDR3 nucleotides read TGTGCTAGTGGTTTGCCTACAACAGGGTACGGAAACACCATATATTTT.

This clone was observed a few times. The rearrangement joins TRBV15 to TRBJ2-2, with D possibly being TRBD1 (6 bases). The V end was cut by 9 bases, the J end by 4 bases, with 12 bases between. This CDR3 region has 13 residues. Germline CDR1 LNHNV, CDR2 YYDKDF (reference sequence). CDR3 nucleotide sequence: TGTGCCACTAAAACAGGGTTCACCGGGGAGCTGTTTTTT. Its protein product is CATKTGFTGELFF.

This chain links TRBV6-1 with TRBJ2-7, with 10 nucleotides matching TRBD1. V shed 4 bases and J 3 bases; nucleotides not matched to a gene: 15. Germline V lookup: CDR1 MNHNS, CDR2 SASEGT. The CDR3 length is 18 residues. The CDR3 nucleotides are TGTGCCAGCAGTGTCCGCAGAGGTGGGACAGGGGTTAGCTACGAGCAGTACTTC. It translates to CASSVRRGGTGVSYEQYF.

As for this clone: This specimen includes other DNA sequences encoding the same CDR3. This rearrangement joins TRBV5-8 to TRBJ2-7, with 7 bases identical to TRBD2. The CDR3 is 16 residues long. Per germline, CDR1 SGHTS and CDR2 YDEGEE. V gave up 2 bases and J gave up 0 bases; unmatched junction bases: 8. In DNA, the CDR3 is TGTGCCAGCAGCTTAGAGCGGGGCGGGAACTCCTACGAGCAGTACTTC. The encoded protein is CASSLERGGNSYEQYF.

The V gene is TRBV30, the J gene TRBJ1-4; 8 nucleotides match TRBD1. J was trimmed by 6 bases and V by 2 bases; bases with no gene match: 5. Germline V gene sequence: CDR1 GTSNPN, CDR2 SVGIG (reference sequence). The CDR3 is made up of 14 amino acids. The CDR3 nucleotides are TGTGCCTGGAGTCGGACAGGGCGGTATGAAAAACTGTTTTTT. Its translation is CAWSRTGRYEKLFF.

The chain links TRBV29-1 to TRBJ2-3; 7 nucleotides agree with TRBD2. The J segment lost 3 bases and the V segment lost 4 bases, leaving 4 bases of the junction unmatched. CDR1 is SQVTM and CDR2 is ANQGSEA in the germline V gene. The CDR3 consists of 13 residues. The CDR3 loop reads CSVVGRMTDTQYF. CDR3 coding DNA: TGCAGCGTTGTCGGGAGGATGACAGATACGCAGTATTTT.

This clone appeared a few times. The CDR3 loop is CASSQGMVGGSYEQYF. CDR3 sequence (DNA): TGCGCCAGCAGCCAAGGCATGGTGGGGGGCTCCTACGAGCAGTACTTC. The chain is built from TRBV4-1 and TRBJ2-7; the D gene is possibly TRBD2 (6 bases). This CDR3 has 16 residues. Between the trimmed V and J ends, which lost 1 base and 0 bases, there was a span of 13 bases. Germline lookup yields CDR1 MGHRA and CDR2 YSYEKL.